One and the same sample provided the 32 T cell receptor beta chains below, sequenced in a study of breast tumors, draining lymph nodes, adjacent tissues. Samples came from axillary lymph nodes draining the breast cancer. TCRdb re-analysed the multiplex PCR reads in MiXCR, keeping a single row per CDR3 protein. The sample holds about 130,000 distinct CDR3 sequences; 21% are singletons and the top ten take about 2.2%. Source material: axillary lymph node tissue. All receptors come from a female donor with breast cancer. Some clones in this sample may be carry-over from other donors' samples.

This clonotype was counted a single time. A read error is likely, as this CDR3 ends without the conserved phenylalanine or tryptophan. This chain connects TRBV11-2 to TRBJ2-2; 7 bases match TRBD1. The CDR3 covers 13 residues. The germline V gene has CDR1 SGHAT and CDR2 FQNNGV. V lost 5 bases, J lost 6 bases, and 3 bases stayed unmatched. CDR3 sequence (DNA): TGTGCCAGCAGCAGACAGGGCGCCGGGGAGCTGTTTATT. This gives the protein CASSRQGAGELFI.

This clonotype was seen at least ten times. The CDR3 sequence is CASRDGSTDTQYF. In DNA form, the CDR3 reads TGTGCCAGCAGGGACGGGAGCACAGATACGCAGTATTTT. The V call is TRBV6-1, the J call TRBJ2-3, with D uncertain. The length of the CDR3 is 13 residues. Germline CDR1 reads MNHNS; CDR2 reads SASEGT. V lost 6 bases, J lost 0 bases, and 7 bases lay in between.

This clonotype has just a few counts. The V call is TRBV28, the J call TRBJ1-2, with D possibly matching TRBD1 (6 bases). This CDR3 has 15 residues. V was clipped by 7 bases and J by 6 bases, with 21 bases between them. CDR1 is MDHEN, CDR2 SYDVKM, per germline. The DNA of the CDR3 is TGTGCCAGCATCTCAAGTCGGCGGGCAGGGGATGGCTACACCTTC. Its protein product is CASISSRRAGDGYTF.

V usage is TRBV5-1 and J usage is TRBJ1-1; D may be TRBD1 (6 bases). Germline assignment: CDR1 SGHRS and CDR2 YFSETQ. Trimming took off 3 bases at V and 6 bases at J, with 15 bases between the two ends. The CDR3 extends over 14 amino acids. CDR3 in amino acids: CASSSPGGRSEAFF. The DNA of the CDR3 is TGCGCCAGCAGCTCACCTGGGGGGCGCTCTGAAGCTTTCTTT.

This clonotype was counted many times. The chain recombines TRBV15 with TRBJ2-5; weak D call: TRBD2 (6 bases). V was pared by 1 base and J by 5 bases, with 11 bases between. Germline CDR1 LNHNV, CDR2 YYDKDF (reference sequence). The CDR3 sequence is 14 residues long. The CDR3 bases are TGTGCCACCAGCAGAGTGGGGAGGCAGGAGACCCAGTACTTC. It is translated as CATSRVGRQETQYF.

This chain connects TRBV28 to TRBJ2-1; the match to TRBD2 covers 11 bases. V trimming: 6 bases; J trimming: 6 bases; junction bases outside the gene matches: 16. Looked up from germline, CDR1 is MDHEN and CDR2 is SYDVKM. The CDR3 has 18 amino acids. DNA for the CDR3: TGTGCCAGCAGCACCGACCCCCCTACTAGCGGGAGATCCAATGAGCAGTTCTTC. This gives the protein CASSTDPPTSGRSNEQFF. Full variable domain (remainder filled in from reference TRBV28 and TRBJ2-1): DVKVTQSSRYLVKRTGEKVFLECVQDMDHENMFWYRQDPGLGLRLIYFSYDVKMKEKGDIPEGYSVSREKKERFSLILESASTNQTSMYLCASSTDPPTSGRSNEQFFGPGTRLTVL.

This clonotype was recorded many times. This chain joins TRBV6-1 and TRBJ2-2; perhaps TRBD2 as D (6 bases). CDR3 size: 14 residues. V lost 1 base to trimming and J lost 8 bases, with 11 bases between them. CDR1 and CDR2 (germline): MNHNS, SASEGT. The CDR3: CASSEETGVGELFF. CDR3 coding DNA: TGTGCCAGCAGTGAAGAAACGGGAGTAGGGGAGCTGTTTTTT.

This clonotype was detected a few times. The chain joins TRBV6-2 or TRBV6-3 to TRBJ1-3; D is ambiguous. This CDR3 has 14 amino acids. Germline values: CDR1 MNHEY, CDR2 SVGEGT. Trimming removed 0 bases at V and 9 bases at J, with 12 bases between. The CDR3 sequence: CASSYSRQTGTIYF. The CDR3 coding sequence is TGTGCCAGCAGTTACTCGCGCCAGACCGGCACCATATATTTT.

Regarding this clonotype: This may be a read error, as it is one base from a much larger clone. The rearrangement joins TRBV20-1 to TRBJ2-7; weak D call: TRBD1 (5 bases). The V gene lost 5 bases and the J gene lost 2 bases, with 13 bases spanning the gap. This CDR3 comprises 13 residues. The germline CDR1 and CDR2 sequences are DFQATT and SNEGSKA (reference sequence). The CDR3 DNA follows: TGCAGTGCTGCCAGGACATTTACCTACGAGCAGTACTTC. Translation gives CSAARTFTYEQYF.

This clonotype was seen repeatedly, ten times or more. This chain joins TRBV24-1 and TRBJ1-2, with TRBD1 matching 8 bases. V gave up 2 bases and J gave up 4 bases; unmatched junction bases: 8. The germline V gene encodes CDR1 KGHDR and CDR2 SFDVKD. This CDR3 spans 16 amino acids. The CDR3 is CATSDSGQEDFYGYTF. CDR3 bases: TGTGCCACCAGTGATTCGGGACAGGAGGACTTCTATGGCTACACCTTC.

This clonotype was observed at least ten times. The rearrangement uses TRBV9 and TRBJ2-5, with D perhaps assigned TRBD1 or TRBD2 (5 bases each). Germline V CDR1 and CDR2: SGDLS, YYNGEE. Trimming stripped 6 bases from V and 5 bases from J, with 20 bases between. This CDR3 comprises 15 residues. The DNA for the CDR3 is TGTGCCAGCACCCGAGCCGGGACCAAGGGGGAGACCCAGTACTTC. It translates to CASTRAGTKGETQYF.

This clonotype has a handful of counts. The chain combines TRBV6-2 or TRBV6-3 with TRBJ1-5; perhaps TRBD1 as D (6 bases). Trimming took 6 bases from V and 2 from J, leaving 17 bases between them. CDR3 size: 16 residues. Per the germline V gene, CDR1 is MNHEY and CDR2 is SVGEGT. CDR3 protein: CASRHRARGGNQPQHF. In DNA, the CDR3 is TGTGCCAGCAGACACCGAGCCAGGGGCGGCAATCAGCCCCAGCATTTT.

This clonotype has at least ten counts. The rearrangement joins TRBV3-1 to TRBJ2-3; D is unclear. The germline V gene has CDR1 LGHDT and CDR2 YNNKEL (reference sequence). V lost 4 bases and J 2 bases, leaving 19 bases between the germline ends. This CDR3 is 17 amino acids long. CDR3 sequence reads: CASSPLGPGRATDTQYF. In DNA, the CDR3 is TGTGCCAGCAGCCCTCTTGGGCCAGGACGAGCCACAGATACGCAGTATTTT.

On this clonotype: A much larger clone differs from this one at a single base, so this may be a read error. This sequence joins TRBV7-8 and TRBJ2-7; 8 bases fit TRBD1. The CDR3 is made up of 15 amino acids. Germline V gene lookup returns CDR1 SGHVS and CDR2 FQNEAQ. As DNA, the CDR3 is TGTGCCAGCAGCTTAGCGGGACAGGTCTCCTACGAGCGGTACTTC. Translated, it gives CASSLAGQVSYERYF.

The chain's CDR3 is CASSSQAGVSYEQYF. CDR3 bases: TGTGCCAGCAGTTCTCAAGCGGGAGTCTCCTACGAGCAGTACTTC. V gene TRBV28 combines with J gene TRBJ2-7, with 8 bases matching TRBD2. Germline loops: CDR1 MDHEN, CDR2 SYDVKM. J lost 0 bases, V lost 4 bases, and 5 bases had no gene match. The CDR3 is 15 residues long.

This clonotype has at least ten counts. The J gene is TRBJ2-3, the V gene TRBV27; weak D call: TRBD2 (5 bases). The CDR3 extends over 15 amino acids. V lost 3 bases and J lost 1, with 11 bases in between. CDR1 and CDR2 (germline): MNHEY, SMNVEV (reference sequence). CDR3 sequence reads: CASSFSTIRTDTQYF. The DNA for the CDR3 is TGTGCCAGCAGTTTTTCGACTATACGCACAGATACGCAGTATTTT.

Ten or more counts support this clonotype. The V and J genes are TRBV30 and TRBJ2-7, with D possibly called TRBD1 or TRBD2 (5 bases each). V dropped 0 bases and J dropped 3 bases, with 9 bases sitting between them. This CDR3 is built from 13 residues. Germline assignment: CDR1 GTSNPN and CDR2 SVGIG (reference sequence). The CDR3 nucleotides read TGTGCCTGGAGTGTCGAGGGGATCTACGAGCAGTACTTC. Its protein product is CAWSVEGIYEQYF.

This clonotype was seen ten or more times. The junction departs from the called germline gene at one end, perhaps through a read error. V and J are TRBV7-7 and TRBJ2-5, with 12 bases identical to TRBD2. The V gene's germline CDR1 is SSHAT and CDR2 FNYEAQ (reference sequence). The CDR3 has 17 amino acids. CDR3 coding DNA: TGTGCTAGCAGCTTAACTCTAGCGGGAGGGCCCTCTGAGACCCAGTACTTC. This gives the protein CASSLTLAGGPSETQYF.

This clonotype was seen repeatedly, ten times or more. V and J are TRBV7-6 and TRBJ2-7; D possibly corresponds to TRBD2 (5 bases). Germline CDR1 and CDR2: SGHVS and FNYEAQ. This CDR3 has 15 residues. Trimming pared 5 bases from V and 1 base from J, leaving 15 bases between. Here the CDR3 reads CASSRLGESSYEQYF. The CDR3 DNA reads as TGTGCCAGCAGCCGCCTCGGGGAGTCATCCTACGAGCAGTACTTC.

This clonotype came up a few times. This may be a read error, as it is one base from a much larger clone. The chain is built from TRBV5-4 and TRBJ2-1; D gene unclear. The germline V gene has CDR1 SGHNT and CDR2 YYREEE (reference sequence). CDR3 length equals 15 residues. V lost 1 base to trimming and J lost 12 bases, with 20 bases between them. CDR3 amino acids: CASSLPGSRVGGQFF. CDR3 nucleotide sequence: TGTGCCAGCAGCTTGCCCGGGTCCCGAGTGGGTGGGCAGTTCTTC.

On this clonotype: A much more abundant neighbour one base away suggests this may be a read error. This chain connects TRBV19 to TRBJ2-1; a possible D gene is TRBD2 (7 bases). The CDR3 has 15 amino acids. Germline CDR1 reads LNHDA; CDR2 reads SQIVND (reference sequence). The germline V and J ends were trimmed by 5 bases and 9 bases, with 20 bases remaining between them. The CDR3, as DNA: TGTGCCAGTAGTGGGGGCGGGAGTAGACCCCGTGAGCAGTTCTTC. Its translation is CASSGGGSRPREQFF. Looking up the rest from reference TRBV19 and TRBJ2-1 gives the full variable domain: DGGITQSPKYLFRKEGQNVTLSCEQNLNHDAMYWYRQDPGQGLRLIYYSQIVNDFQKGDIAEGYSVSREKKESFPLTVTSAQKNPTAFYLCASSGGGSRPREQFFGPGTRLTVL.

This clonotype was found once. This chain uses TRBV7-2 with TRBJ2-2; 7 nucleotides agree with TRBD1. CDR1 is SGHTA and CDR2 is FQGNSA in the germline V gene. The CDR3 length is 16 residues. With V trimmed by 5 bases and J by 3 bases, 9 bases remained unmatched. The CDR3 bases are TGTGCCAGCAGCCCCTCAGGGACAGTAGACACCGGGGAGCTGTTTTTT. It translates to CASSPSGTVDTGELFF.

Many counts were recorded for this clonotype. J is TRBJ1-5 and V is TRBV12-3 or TRBV12-4; no firm D call. The CDR3 length is 13 residues. Trimming cost V 5 bases and J 3 bases, with 8 bases left between them. The CDR3 DNA reads TGTGCCAGCAGTCCGGGGAACAATCAGCCCCAGCATTTT. Protein product: CASSPGNNQPQHF.

This clonotype has ten or more counts. This chain uses TRBV6-5 with TRBJ1-5, with TRBD1 matching 7 bases. Losses at the gene ends were 4 bases for V and 1 base for J; bases not matched to a gene: 1. The length of the CDR3 is 14 residues. Germline lookup yields CDR1 MNHEY and CDR2 SVGAGI. The CDR3 DNA is TGTGCCAGCAGTTTACAGGGGAGCAATCAGCCCCAGCATTTT. As protein: CASSLQGSNQPQHF.

Many counts were recorded for this clonotype. The J gene is TRBJ2-7, the V gene TRBV2; 7 bases line up with TRBD1. V lost 3 bases, J lost 4 bases, and 9 bases stayed unmatched. Germline-derived CDR1 and CDR2 are SNHLY and FYNNEI. This CDR3 region has 15 residues. CDR3 in DNA: TGTGCCAGCAGTGACCTAGCCGACAGGGATTACGAGCAGTACTTC. Translation: CASSDLADRDYEQYF.

Concerning this clonotype itself: A read error is possible here, since a much larger clone lies one base away. The missing conserved phenylalanine or tryptophan at the end of this CDR3 makes a read error likely. The chain joins TRBV7-9 to TRBJ2-7; TRBD1 matches at 10 bases. CDR1 and CDR2 from the germline V gene are SEHNR and FQNEAQ (reference sequence). This CDR3 contains 16 residues. The junction had 7 bases not matched to a gene; V was cut back by 5 bases and J by 0 bases. This CDR3 is CASSTRDRGFSYEQYI. The CDR3 DNA reads as TGTGCCAGCAGCACCAGGGACAGGGGCTTCTCCTACGAGCAGTACATC.

Comment on this clonotype: Since a much larger clone is just one base distant, this may be a read error. V and J are TRBV7-3 and TRBJ2-2; 7 nucleotides agree with TRBD1. The germline gives CDR1 SGHTA, CDR2 FQGTGA. The CDR3 contains 13 residues. The CDR3 sequence: CVSSIQGAGELFF. The CDR3 coding sequence is TGTGTCAGCAGCATCCAGGGGGCCGGGGAGCTGTTTTTT. The complete variable domain, with remaining parts taken from reference TRBV7-3 and TRBJ2-2, reads GAGVSQTPSNKVTEKGKYVELRCDPISGHTALYWYRQSLGQGPEFLIYFQGTGAADDSGLPNDRFFAVRPEGSVSTLKIQRTERGDSAVYLCVSSIQGAGELFFGEGSRLTVL.

This clonotype was seen repeatedly, ten times or more. A junction end diverges from the germline sequence, so it may reflect a read error. The chain's CDR3 is CAGGESNQPQHF. CDR3 coding DNA: TGTGCTGGTGGTGAATCCAATCAGCCCCAGCATTTT. This sequence joins TRBV12-5 and TRBJ1-5; no clear D. The CDR3 spans 12 residues. Germline values: CDR1 LGHNT, CDR2 FRNRAP.

This clonotype was counted ten times or more. The chain combines TRBV20-1 with TRBJ2-7; no clear D. The ends were cut back, 6 bases at V and 9 bases at J, with 18 bases in the middle. CDR1 DFQATT and CDR2 SNEGSKA come from the germline V gene (reference sequence). The CDR3 has 12 amino acids. The CDR3 DNA sequence: TGCAGTGCCTACAAGTGGGGTATTGGGCAGTACTTC. This encodes CSAYKWGIGQYF.

The table lists this clonotype with many counts. The rearrangement links TRBV28 to TRBJ1-2, with no clear D. From germline, CDR1 is MDHEN and CDR2 SYDVKM. The CDR3 loop spans 11 amino acids. The V end lost 7 bases, the J end lost 6 bases, and 9 bases lay between the germline ends. The DNA of the CDR3 is TGTGCCAGCACCGGTCTCGATGGCTACACCTTC. It translates to CASTGLDGYTF.

With respect to this clonotype: A much larger clone lies a single base off, so this may be a read error. The chain uses TRBV6-1 and TRBJ2-7; TRBD1 matches 9 bases. The CDR3 totals 14 residues. Germline V gives CDR1 MNHNS, CDR2 SASEGT. Written as DNA, the CDR3 is TGTGCCAGCAGCCCCGGGACAGGGCACTACGGGCAGTACTTC. Its protein is CASSPGTGHYGQYF.

Turning to this clonotype: Just one base apart from a much larger clone, this may be a read error. The CDR3 does not close with the conserved phenylalanine or tryptophan, likely indicating a read error. This chain links TRBV6-1 with TRBJ2-1; the match to TRBD2 covers 8 bases. The CDR3 totals 14 residues. Germline CDR1 reads MNHNS; CDR2 reads SASEGT. After removal of 6 bases from V and 1 base from J, the junction contained 2 bases not matched to a gene. CDR3 nucleotides: TGTGCCAGCAGGGTAGCGGGATCCTACAATGAGCAGTTCCTC. Encoded protein: CASRVAGSYNEQFL.